This entry concerns a single T cell receptor (beta chain). Its specificity is unknown. Unique molecular identifiers tagged individual cDNA molecules. TCRdb called the 5' RACE reads again in MiXCR, with one record for every CDR3 protein. The profile shows 50,000 to 60,000 distinct CDR3 sequences, about 6.4% of them singletons. The source of the sample is a study of early T cells in non-severe SARS-CoV-2 infection. Turning to the study itself: The chains were unpaired, and the sequenced material was bulk RNA from unsorted whole blood. Study-level findings and limits: A preference for anti-spike CD8 responses marked VDJdb matching, which missed private and CD4 specificities.

Germline V gives CDR1 DFQATT, CDR2 SNEGSKA (reference sequence). The ends were cut back, 7 bases at V and 5 bases at J, with 17 bases in the middle. This CDR3 is 13 amino acids long. This chain connects TRBV20-1 to TRBJ1-2; D call uncertain. The starting material was whole blood, obtained at baseline. The receptor comes from an adult who was a healthcare worker with PCR-confirmed SARS-CoV-2 infection or an uninfected control (not recorded which). CDR3 protein: CSVGNTWGYGYTF. Written as DNA, the CDR3 is TGCAGTGTAGGGAACACATGGGGTTATGGCTACACCTTC.